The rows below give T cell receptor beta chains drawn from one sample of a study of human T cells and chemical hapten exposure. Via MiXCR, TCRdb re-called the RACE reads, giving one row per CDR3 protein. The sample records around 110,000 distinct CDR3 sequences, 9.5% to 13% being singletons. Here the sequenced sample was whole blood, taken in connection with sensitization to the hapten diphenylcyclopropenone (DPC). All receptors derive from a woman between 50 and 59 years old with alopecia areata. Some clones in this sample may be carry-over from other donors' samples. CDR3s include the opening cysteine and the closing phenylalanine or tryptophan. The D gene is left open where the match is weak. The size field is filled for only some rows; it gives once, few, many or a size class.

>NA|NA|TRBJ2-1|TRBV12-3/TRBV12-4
CASSLSVRGGNEQFF
TGTGCCAGCAGTTTATCGGTCAGGGGAGGCAATGAGCAGTTCTTC
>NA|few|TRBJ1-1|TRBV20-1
CSARGGHEAFF
TGCAGTGCTAGAGGAGGCCACGAAGCTTTCTTT
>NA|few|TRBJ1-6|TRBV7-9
CASSLSLSPLHF
TGTGCCAGCAGCTTATCCCTTTCACCCCTCCACTTT
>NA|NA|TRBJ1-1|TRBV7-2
CASSLNPGAGTEAFF
TGTGCCAGCAGCTTAAATCCCGGGGCGGGCACTGAAGCTTTCTTT
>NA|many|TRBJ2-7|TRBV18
CATAEGFLSYEQYF
TGTGCCACGGCGGAGGGTTTTTTATCCTACGAGCAGTACTTC
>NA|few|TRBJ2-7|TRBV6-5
CASSYSGRVSYEQYF
TGTGCCAGCAGTTACTCCGGCAGGGTCTCCTACGAGCAGTACTTC
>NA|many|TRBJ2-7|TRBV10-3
CAISSRGSGEQYF
TGTGCCATCAGTAGCCGAGGATCCGGGGAGCAGTACTTC
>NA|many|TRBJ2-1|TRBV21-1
CASSKKASGTEPRNEQFF
TGTGCCAGCAGCAAAAAGGCGAGCGGGACGGAGCCACGGAATGAGCAGTTCTTC
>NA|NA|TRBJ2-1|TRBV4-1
CASIGGSAYNEQFF
TGCGCCAGCATCGGGGGCTCGGCCTACAATGAGCAGTTCTTC
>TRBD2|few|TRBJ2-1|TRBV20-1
CSIGGSRNEQFF
TGCAGTATCGGGGGGTCTCGCAATGAGCAGTTCTTC
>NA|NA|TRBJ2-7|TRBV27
CAGSPGLEQYF
TGTGCCGGCAGTCCAGGGCTCGAGCAGTACTTC
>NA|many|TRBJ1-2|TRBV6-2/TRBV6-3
CASSSDIYGYTF
TGTGCCAGCAGTTCGGATATTTATGGCTACACCTTC
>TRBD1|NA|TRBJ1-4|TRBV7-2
CASRSRQGARELFF
TGTGCCAGCAGATCCCGACAGGGGGCGCGGGAACTGTTTTTT
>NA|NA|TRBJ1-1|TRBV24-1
CATSPGHSNTEAFF
TGTGCCACCAGTCCGGGACACTCGAACACTGAAGCTTTCTTT
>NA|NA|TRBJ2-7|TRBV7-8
CASSSRRQLTEQYF
TGTGCCAGCAGTTCAAGGCGACAGCTAACCGAGCAGTACTTC
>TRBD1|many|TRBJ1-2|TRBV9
CASRGERSGTAYGYTF
TGTGCCAGCAGGGGAGAGAGATCCGGGACAGCCTATGGCTACACCTTC
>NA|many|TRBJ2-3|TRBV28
CASRDHDTDTQYF
TGTGCCAGCAGGGACCACGACACAGATACGCAGTATTTT
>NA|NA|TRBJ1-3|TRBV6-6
CASSPDRAGNTIYF
TGTGCCAGCAGTCCCGACAGAGCTGGAAACACCATATATTTT
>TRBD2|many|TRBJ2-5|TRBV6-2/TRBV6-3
CASSYSELADWKTQYF
TGTGCCAGCAGTTACTCGGAACTAGCGGACTGGAAGACCCAGTACTTC
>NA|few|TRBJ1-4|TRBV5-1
CASSLGDSNEKLFF
TGCGCCAGCAGCTTGGGGGACTCTAATGAAAAACTGTTTTTT
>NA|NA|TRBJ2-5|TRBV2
CASSVEASAASTQYF
TGTGCCAGCAGTGTGGAAGCGTCCGCCGCGTCGACCCAGTACTTC
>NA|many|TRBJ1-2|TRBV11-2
CASSLDQLDSRGYTF
TGTGCCAGCAGCTTAGATCAATTGGACAGCCGGGGCTACACCTTC
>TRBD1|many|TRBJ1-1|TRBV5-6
CASSLTGTGLMNTEAFF
TGTGCCAGCAGCTTAACGGGGACAGGCCTAATGAACACTGAAGCTTTCTTT
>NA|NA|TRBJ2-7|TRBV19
CASTPGSRNEQYF
TGTGCCAGTACCCCAGGTAGTCGGAACGAGCAGTACTTC
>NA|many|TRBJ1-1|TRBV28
CASSLEGVNTEAFF
TGTGCCAGCAGTTTGGAGGGGGTGAACACTGAAGCTTTCTTT
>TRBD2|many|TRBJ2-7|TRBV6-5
CASSYSIAGGYEQYF
TGTGCCAGCAGTTACTCAATCGCGGGAGGCTACGAGCAGTACTTC
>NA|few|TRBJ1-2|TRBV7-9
CASSEIDGYTF
TGTGCCAGCAGTGAGATAGATGGCTACACCTTC
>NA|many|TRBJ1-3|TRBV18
CASSPRAAGNTIYF
TGTGCCAGCTCACCACGCGCGGCTGGAAACACCATATATTTT
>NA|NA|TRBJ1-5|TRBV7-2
CASSFRVGNQPQHF
TGTGCCAGCAGCTTTAGAGTGGGCAATCAGCCCCAGCATTTT
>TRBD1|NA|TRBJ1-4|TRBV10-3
CAIRRGRSEKLFF
TGTGCCATCCGGAGGGGGCGTTCTGAAAAACTGTTTTTT
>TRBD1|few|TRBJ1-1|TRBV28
CASSSPSAGGETEAFF
TGTGCCAGCAGTTCACCATCCGCAGGGGGCGAAACTGAAGCTTTCTTT
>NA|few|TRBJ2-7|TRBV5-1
CASSLGSQAYEQYF
TGCGCCAGCAGCTTGGGCAGTCAAGCCTACGAGCAGTACTTC
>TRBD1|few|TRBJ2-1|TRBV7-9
CASSPRVQGANEQFF
TGTGCCAGCAGCCCCCGGGTACAGGGGGCCAATGAGCAGTTCTTC
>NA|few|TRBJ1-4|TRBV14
CASSRSPSTNEKLFF
TGTGCCAGCAGCCGCAGCCCGTCAACTAATGAAAAACTGTTTTTT
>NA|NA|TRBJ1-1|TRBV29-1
CSVDSQMNTEAFF
TGCAGCGTTGATAGCCAGATGAACACTGAAGCTTTCTTT
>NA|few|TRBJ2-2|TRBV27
CASRRTTSVLFTGELFF
TGTGCCAGCAGGAGGACAACGAGTGTCCTTTTCACCGGGGAGCTGTTTTTT
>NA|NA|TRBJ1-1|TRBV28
CASSWGARTEAFF
TGTGCCAGCAGTTGGGGAGCCCGCACTGAAGCTTTCTTT
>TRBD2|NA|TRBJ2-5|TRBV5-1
CASSPSGGFQETQYF
TGCGCCAGCAGCCCTAGCGGGGGATTCCAAGAGACCCAGTACTTC
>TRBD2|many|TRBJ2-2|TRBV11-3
CASSHKREDLTGELFF
TGTGCCAGCAGCCATAAGCGGGAGGACCTCACCGGGGAGCTGTTTTTT
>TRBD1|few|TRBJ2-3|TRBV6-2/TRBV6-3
CASSLTGGEADTQYF
TGTGCCAGCAGTTTGACAGGGGGCGAGGCAGATACGCAGTATTTT
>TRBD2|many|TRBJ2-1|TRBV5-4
CASSLGWREANEQFF
TGTGCCAGCAGCTTGGGGTGGCGGGAGGCCAATGAGCAGTTCTTC
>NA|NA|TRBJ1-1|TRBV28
CASSYGGAASRSEAFF
TGTGCCAGCAGTTACGGGGGCGCCGCTTCGAGGTCTGAAGCTTTCTTT
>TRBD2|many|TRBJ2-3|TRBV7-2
CASSRSGLAGGSDTQYF
TGTGCCAGCAGCCGATCGGGACTAGCTGGGGGTTCAGATACGCAGTATTTT
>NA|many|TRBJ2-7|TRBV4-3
CASSQEGGGEAYEQYF
TGCGCCAGCAGCCAAGAAGGGGGGGGTGAGGCCTACGAGCAGTACTTC
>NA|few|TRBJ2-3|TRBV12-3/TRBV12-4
CASSSGVPDTQYF
TGTGCCAGCAGTTCCGGTGTGCCAGATACGCAGTATTTT
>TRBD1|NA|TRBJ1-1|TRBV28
CASSRGDLRTEAFF
TGTGCCAGCAGCAGGGGGGATTTACGCACTGAAGCTTTCTTT
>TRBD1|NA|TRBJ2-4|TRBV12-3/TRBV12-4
CASRSGTGVEGQNIQYF
TGTGCCAGCAGGTCCGGGACAGGGGTTGAGGGTCAAAACATTCAGTACTTC
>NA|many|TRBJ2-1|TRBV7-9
CASSLVGAISSYNEQFF
TGTGCCAGCAGCTTAGTAGGGGCGATCAGCTCCTACAATGAGCAGTTCTTC
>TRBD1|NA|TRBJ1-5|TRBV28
CASSQTGWNQPQHF
TGTGCCAGCAGTCAGACAGGGTGGAATCAGCCCCAGCATTTT
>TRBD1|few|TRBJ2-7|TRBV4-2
CASSQSTGTGVREQYF
TGTGCCAGCAGCCAGTCAACCGGGACAGGGGTACGCGAGCAGTACTTC
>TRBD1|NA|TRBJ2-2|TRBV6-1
CASSAGQINTGELFF
TGTGCCAGCAGTGCGGGACAGATAAACACCGGGGAGCTGTTTTTT
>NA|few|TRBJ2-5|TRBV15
CATSRDPPGVETQYF
TGTGCCACCAGCAGAGACCCCCCAGGTGTTGAGACCCAGTACTTC
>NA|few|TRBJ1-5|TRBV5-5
CASSLVSGRGNQPQHF
TGTGCCAGCAGCTTGGTCTCCGGTCGGGGTAATCAGCCCCAGCATTTT
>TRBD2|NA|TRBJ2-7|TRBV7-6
CASSSEGLAGLEQYF
TGTGCCAGCAGCTCCGAAGGACTAGCGGGATTAGAGCAGTACTTC
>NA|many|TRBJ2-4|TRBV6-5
CASGTLKENIQYF
TGTGCCAGCGGGACCCTTAAAGAAAACATTCAGTACTTC
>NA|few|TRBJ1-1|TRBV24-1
CATSERGGEAFF
TGTGCCACCAGTGAAAGGGGGGGTGAAGCTTTCTTT
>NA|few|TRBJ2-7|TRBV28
CASGRTYEQYF
TGTGCCAGCGGCCGGACCTACGAGCAGTACTTC
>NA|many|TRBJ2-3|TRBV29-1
CSVEPWGAPTDTQYF
TGCAGCGTTGAACCTTGGGGGGCGCCCACAGATACGCAGTATTTT
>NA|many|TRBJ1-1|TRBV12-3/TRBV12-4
CASSSGRTEAFF
TGTGCCAGCAGTTCGGGGAGAACTGAAGCTTTCTTT